A single sample is the source of the 10 T cell receptor beta chains below, sequenced in a study of T cell responses to AZD1222 COVID-19 vaccine. Assay used: immunoSEQ multiplex PCR; TCRdb lists only in-frame clones, some missing. The sample shows roughly 120,000 clones, 88% of them seen only once. The sample here was peripheral blood, taken 28 days after the second AZD1222 dose. These receptors came from an adult who received the AZD1222 COVID-19 vaccine.

This clone was detected once. J is TRBJ1-6 and V is TRBV4-3; D remains unclear. V lost 0 bases and J lost 6, with 15 bases in between. CDR1 and CDR2 from the germline V gene are LGHNA and YSLEER. This CDR3 is built from 17 residues. The CDR3 region is CASSQDMVSGSNSPLHF. The CDR3 coding sequence is TGCGCCAGCAGCCAAGATATGGTCTCTGGTTCTAATTCACCCCTCCACTTT.

The chain couples TRBV4-2 to TRBJ2-3; D not certain. Germline assignment: CDR1 LGHNA and CDR2 YNFKEQ. This CDR3 is built from 17 residues. With 0 bases removed from V and 5 bases from J, the gap between germline ends came to 18 bases. The CDR3 sequence: CASSQDGRRSSEDTQYF. The CDR3 DNA reads TGTGCCAGCAGCCAAGATGGGCGCAGGAGTTCGGAAGATACGCAGTATTTT.

CDR3 sequence reads: CASSVLLETSGRQETQYF. CDR3 nucleotides: TGTGCCAGCAGTGTGCTTCTGGAGACTAGCGGACGCCAAGAGACCCAGTACTTC. V gene TRBV2 combines with J gene TRBJ2-5, with 9 nucleotides matching TRBD2. The CDR3 is 18 amino acids. Trimming removed 4 bases from V and 1 base from J; junction bases left unmatched: 13. The germline V gene encodes CDR1 SNHLY and CDR2 FYNNEI.

V gene TRBV9 combines with J gene TRBJ2-2; D gene unclear. CDR1 is SGDLS, CDR2 YYNGEE, per germline. The CDR3 is made up of 14 amino acids. Between the trimmed V and J ends, which lost 4 bases and 1 base, there was a span of 8 bases. The CDR3 reads CASSTGLNTGELFF. The DNA of the CDR3 is TGTGCCAGCAGCACTGGGCTGAACACCGGGGAGCTGTTTTTT.

This clone was counted a single time. This chain joins TRBV7-9 and TRBJ1-2; tentatively, D is TRBD1 (5 bases). The CDR3 sequence is 11 residues long. V was cut by 5 bases and J by 9 bases, with 10 bases left in between. Germline loops: CDR1 SEHNR, CDR2 FQNEAQ (reference sequence). For the CDR3, the DNA is TGTGCCAGCAGCCCGGACAAGCGCTACACCTTC. It codes for CASSPDKRYTF.

The genes are TRBV5-1 and TRBJ2-7; no reliable D call. Trimming pared 4 bases from V and 5 bases from J, leaving 13 bases between. The CDR3 totals 13 residues. Per the germline V gene, CDR1 is SGHRS and CDR2 is YFSETQ. CDR3 residues: CASSLRPGDEQYF. CDR3 nucleotide sequence: TGCGCCAGCAGCCTGCGGCCGGGTGACGAGCAGTACTTC.

This clone has just a few counts. The gene calls are TRBV6-2 or TRBV6-3 and TRBJ1-1; unclear D gene. The germline V gene encodes CDR1 MNHEY and CDR2 SVGEGT. This CDR3 is built from 14 residues. V was clipped by 2 bases and J by 6 bases, with 13 bases between them. CDR3 bases: TGTGCCAGCAGTTACCGAGGGCATCAGTCTGAAGCTTTCTTT. Translation: CASSYRGHQSEAFF.

The chain combines TRBV11-2 with TRBJ2-5; 11 bases are a match to TRBD2. Per the germline V gene, CDR1 is SGHAT and CDR2 is FQNNGV. V gave up 5 bases and J gave up 5 bases; unmatched junction bases: 4. The CDR3 is 14 residues long. The CDR3 nucleotides are TGTGCCAGCAGCCTGGGACTAGCGGAGGAGACCCAGTACTTC. Translation gives CASSLGLAEETQYF.

This rearrangement joins TRBV5-1 to TRBJ2-2; D possibly corresponds to TRBD2 (5 bases). Germline CDR1 reads SGHRS; CDR2 reads YFSETQ. The V and J ends lost 6 bases and 4 bases respectively, with 19 bases between them. The CDR3 totals 16 residues. CDR3 sequence (DNA): TGCGCCAGCAATCCGGGAACTAGTTCAATCACCGGGGAGCTGTTTTTT. It encodes CASNPGTSSITGELFF. Drawing the rest from reference TRBV5-1 and TRBJ2-2, the complete variable domain is KAGVTQTPRYLIKTRGQQVTLSCSPISGHRSVSWYQQTPGQGLQFLFEYFSETQRNKGNFPGRFSGRQFSNSRSEMNVSTLELGDSALYLCASNPGTSSITGELFFGEGSRLTVL.

This clone appeared once. The J gene is TRBJ1-4, the V gene TRBV2; D is unresolved. CDR1 is SNHLY and CDR2 is FYNNEI in the germline V gene. V was clipped by 10 bases and J by 5 bases, with 14 bases between them. This CDR3 has 13 residues. Here the CDR3 reads CATRIGRNEKLFF. CDR3 bases: TGTGCCACCCGAATAGGCAGGAATGAAAAACTGTTTTTT.